The 30 T cell receptor beta chains below all came from one sample that was sequenced in a study of tumour-infiltrating T cells in Burkitt lymphoma. The protocol was immunoSEQ multiplex PCR, while the TCRdb copy is restricted to in-frame clones and leaves out a portion. The sample gives more than 45,000 clones, around 32% of which show up once; 2.5% to 3.5% is in the top ten. The sequencing sample was made of tumor tissue. These receptors all stem from a human donor with Burkitt lymphoma.

This clone was observed a few times. The chain is built from TRBV19 and TRBJ2-6, with 11 bases fitting TRBD1. V dropped 4 bases and J dropped 13; count of bases not matched to a gene: 9. The CDR3 totals 15 residues. CDR1 and CDR2 (germline): LNHDA, SQIVND (reference sequence). The CDR3 DNA reads as TGTGCCAGTAGTACAGGACAGGGGGCCCCGATAGTCCTGACTTTC. Its translation: CASSTGQGAPIVLTF.

The genes are TRBV7-6 and TRBJ2-3; D possibly corresponds to TRBD1 (5 bases). Between the trimmed V and J ends, which lost 5 bases and 4 bases, there was a span of 10 bases. The CDR3 is 13 residues long. Germline CDR1 and CDR2: SGHVS and FNYEAQ. CDR3 sequence (DNA): TGTGCCAGCAGCCTTCAGGGCGCAGATACGCAGTATTTT. It encodes CASSLQGADTQYF.

This clone has just a few counts. The chain joins TRBV30 to TRBJ1-2; D call uncertain. The CDR3 consists of 14 residues. V lost 0 bases to trimming and J lost 6 bases, with 14 bases between them. Germline V lookup: CDR1 GTSNPN, CDR2 SVGIG (reference sequence). The CDR3, as DNA: TGTGCCTGGAGTGTCGGTCGGGGATGGGATGGCTACACCTTC. Translated, it gives CAWSVGRGWDGYTF.

This clone was counted between two and nine times. J is TRBJ1-5 and V is TRBV5-1; a possible D gene is TRBD1 (5 bases). The CDR3 is 14 residues long. Trimming left V 4 bases short and J 7 bases short, with 15 bases between. Germline values: CDR1 SGHRS, CDR2 YFSETQ. The CDR3 DNA sequence: TGCGCCAGCAGCCCCGGAGACAGTGGCCAGCCCCAGCATTTT. Translation gives CASSPGDSGQPQHF.

In this sample, this clone turned up a few times. This sequence joins TRBV10-2 and TRBJ1-4; D is undetermined. The V gene lost 5 bases and the J gene lost 6 bases, with 10 bases spanning the gap. The CDR3 has 13 residues. Germline CDR1 reads WSHSY; CDR2 reads SAAADI. In nucleotides, the CDR3 is TGCGCCAGCAGTAGGTCCAAGGATGAAAAACTGTTTTTT. Translation: CASSRSKDEKLFF.

V is TRBV7-9 and J is TRBJ2-3; D is possibly TRBD2 (6 bases). V was cut by 5 bases and J by 6 bases, with 9 bases left in between. CDR3 length equals 12 residues. Germline V gene data show CDR1 as SEHNR and CDR2 as FQNEAQ (reference sequence). CDR3 residues: CASSRDSDTQYF. CDR3 in DNA: TGTGCCAGCAGCCGGGACTCCGATACGCAGTATTTT.

V gene TRBV27 combines with J gene TRBJ1-2; 9 bases match TRBD1. The CDR3 has 14 amino acids. Germline V gene data show CDR1 as MNHEY and CDR2 as SMNVEV (reference sequence). The trim removed 1 base at V and 7 bases at J, leaving 4 bases unmatched. As DNA, the CDR3 is TGTGCCAGCAGTTTATATAGGACAGGGGCTGGCTACACCTTC. It yields the protein CASSLYRTGAGYTF.

This clone was observed a handful of times. The chain couples TRBV30 to TRBJ1-5; tentatively, D is TRBD1 (5 bases). Germline assignment: CDR1 GTSNPN and CDR2 SVGIG (reference sequence). CDR3 size: 13 residues. V was shortened by 0 bases and J by 5 bases, with 8 bases between the two germline ends. The DNA for the CDR3 is TGTGCCTGGAGTGTACAAGGGGATCAGCCCCAGCATTTT. It codes for CAWSVQGDQPQHF.

This clone showed up just a few times. The rearrangement uses TRBV30 and TRBJ1-5; D is undetermined. V was shortened by 2 bases and J by 0 bases, with 11 bases between the two germline ends. The CDR3 contains 15 residues. The germline V gene encodes CDR1 GTSNPN and CDR2 SVGIG (reference sequence). CDR3 residues: CAWSMAGYSNQPQHF. The CDR3 coding sequence is TGTGCCTGGAGTATGGCAGGATATAGCAATCAGCCCCAGCATTTT.

In this sample, this clone turned up a few times. This sequence joins TRBV4-1 and TRBJ1-2, with D possibly being TRBD1 (5 bases). The CDR3 loop spans 17 amino acids. V was pared by 1 base and J by 3 bases, with 18 bases between. The germline gives CDR1 MGHRA, CDR2 YSYEKL. CDR3 sequence: CASSQARAGPSYYGYTF. In nucleotides, the CDR3 is TGCGCCAGCAGCCAAGCGAGGGCAGGGCCGAGTTACTATGGCTACACCTTC.

This clone was seen a few times. The genes are TRBV9 and TRBJ1-4, with D hard to call. This CDR3 spans 14 amino acids. Germline V CDR1 and CDR2: SGDLS, YYNGEE. The V end lost 3 bases, the J end lost 7 bases, and 13 bases lay between the germline ends. CDR3 sequence (DNA): TGTGCCAGCAGCGGGGAAGGGATAGGTGAAAAACTGTTTTTT. This sequence encodes CASSGEGIGEKLFF.

This chain joins TRBV7-9 and TRBJ2-5; 7 bases are a match to TRBD1. V lost 3 bases, J lost 0 bases, and 1 base stayed unmatched. The CDR3 covers 14 residues. CDR1 and CDR2 from the germline V gene are SEHNR and FQNEAQ (reference sequence). The CDR3: CASSLDRYQETQYF. The CDR3 DNA reads TGTGCCAGCAGCTTGGACAGGTACCAAGAGACCCAGTACTTC.

CDR3 region: CASSPRSSGGSAEQYF. The CDR3, as DNA: TGTGCCAGCAGCCCCCGGTCTAGCGGGGGTTCTGCCGAGCAGTACTTC. The rearrangement joins TRBV7-2 to TRBJ2-7; 10 nucleotides match TRBD2. V shed 5 bases, J shed 6 bases, and the junction held 13 bases outside the gene matches. CDR3 length: 16 amino acids. Per germline, CDR1 SGHTA and CDR2 FQGNSA.

The chain carries TRBV19 and TRBJ2-1; 9 bases agree with TRBD1. Germline lookup yields CDR1 LNHDA and CDR2 SQIVND (reference sequence). The V gene end was trimmed by 0 bases and the J gene end by 3 bases; junction bases not matched to a gene: 15. The CDR3 consists of 20 residues. The CDR3 here is CASSIDSTGGDVRYYNEQFF. In DNA, the CDR3 is TGTGCCAGTAGTATAGATTCCACAGGGGGCGACGTCCGTTACTACAATGAGCAGTTCTTC.

In its sample, this clone was seen a few times. This chain uses TRBV7-9 with TRBJ1-4; 9 bases are a match to TRBD1. This CDR3 is 15 amino acids long. Germline values: CDR1 SEHNR, CDR2 FQNEAQ (reference sequence). The trim removed 5 bases at V and 7 bases at J, leaving 8 bases unmatched. This CDR3 reads CASSPGQGGIEKLFF. The CDR3 bases are TGTGCCAGCAGCCCGGGACAGGGAGGGATTGAAAAACTGTTTTTT.

This clone turned up a few times. The gene calls are TRBV7-2 and TRBJ2-2; D not certain. Trimming took off 0 bases at V and 8 bases at J, with 13 bases between the two ends. Per the germline V gene, CDR1 is SGHTA and CDR2 is FQGNSA. CDR3 length equals 15 residues. The CDR3 reads CASSLAFRVGGELFF. In DNA form, the CDR3 reads TGTGCCAGCAGCTTAGCTTTCCGGGTAGGGGGGGAGCTGTTTTTT.

This clone was seen only a few times. The chain has TRBV5-1 and TRBJ2-3, with 9 bases fitting TRBD2. Germline V gives CDR1 SGHRS, CDR2 YFSETQ. This CDR3 comprises 17 residues. Trimming at V came to 2 bases and at J to 5 bases, leaving 12 bases not matched to a gene. The CDR3 nucleotides read TGCGCCAGCAGCTTCGGTCTTGCTAGCGGGGCCAGAGATACGCAGTATTTT. Translated, it gives CASSFGLASGARDTQYF.

This clone was counted only a few times. The chain is built from TRBV9 and TRBJ1-3, with D unclear. The CDR3 is made up of 17 amino acids. V was cut by 4 bases and J by 2 bases, with 19 bases left in between. Germline V gene data show CDR1 as SGDLS and CDR2 as YYNGEE. Here the CDR3 DNA reads TGTGCCAGCAGCTCCACTCCCTATGTCGGGACTGGAAACACCATATATTTT. It encodes CASSSTPYVGTGNTIYF.

This clone was picked up a small number of times. The rearrangement uses TRBV21-1 and TRBJ2-5; TRBD2 is taken as the D call from the table, unchecked against the DNA. TRBV21-1 is annotated as a pseudogene. CDR3 length equals 14 residues. CDR3 coding DNA: TGTGCCAGCAGCAAAGTGCGGGGAGGTGAGACCCAGTACTTC. Protein: CASSKVRGGETQYF.

This clone was found once. The same CDR3 arises from other DNA sequences in this sample as well. The V call is TRBV2, the J call TRBJ2-5, with unresolved D. Germline CDR1 is SNHLY and CDR2 is FYNNEI. The CDR3 spans 11 residues. The V end lost 7 bases, the J end lost 0 bases, and 3 bases lay between the germline ends. CDR3 protein: CASKYQETQYF. For the CDR3, the DNA is TGTGCCAGCAAATACCAAGAGACCCAGTACTTC.

The chain combines TRBV27 with TRBJ2-7; a weak D match, TRBD2 (7 bases). V dropped 0 bases and J dropped 1 base, with 19 bases sitting between them. This CDR3 is 18 amino acids long. Germline CDR1 reads MNHEY; CDR2 reads SMNVEV (reference sequence). The CDR3 coding sequence is TGTGCCAGCAGTTTATCGATAGCTGGAAGGGGGGGGTCCTACGAGCAGTACTTC. Its translation is CASSLSIAGRGGSYEQYF.

This clone came up a few times. The rearrangement uses TRBV30 and TRBJ2-3; either TRBD1 or TRBD2 may supply D (5 bases each). The V gene's germline CDR1 is GTSNPN and CDR2 SVGIG (reference sequence). This CDR3 has 16 residues. Deletions cut 4 bases from V and 1 base from J, with 18 bases between. The CDR3 DNA follows: TGTGCCTGGAAGAGGGGCCCGGTATTTCGCACAGATACGCAGTATTTT. Translation gives CAWKRGPVFRTDTQYF.

This clone was found a few times. This chain links TRBV6-6 with TRBJ2-1; possible D gene TRBD1, 6 bases. The V end was cut by 0 bases, the J end by 5 bases, with 11 bases between. CDR1 and CDR2 (germline): MNHNY, SVGAGI (reference sequence). This CDR3 has 15 amino acids. As DNA, the CDR3 is TGTGCCAGCAGTTACTCGAAGGGGGTGAACAATGAGCAGTTCTTC. Protein sequence: CASSYSKGVNNEQFF.

This chain links TRBV7-8 with TRBJ1-1, with D perhaps TRBD1 (5 bases). This CDR3 has 14 amino acids. V lost 5 bases, J lost 5 bases, and 15 bases lay in between. Germline lookup yields CDR1 SGHVS and CDR2 FQNEAQ. This CDR3 is CASSRRGEGTEAFF. The CDR3 nucleotides are TGTGCCAGCAGCCGGCGCGGAGAGGGGACTGAAGCTTTCTTT. Complete variable domain (other parts from reference TRBV7-8 and TRBJ1-1): GAGVSQSPRYKVAKRGQDVALRCDPISGHVSLFWYQQALGQGPEFLTYFQNEAQLDKSGLPSDRFFAERPEGSVSTLKIQRTQQEDSAVYLCASSRRGEGTEAFFGQGTRLTVV.

This clone was found a few times. The chain couples TRBV29-1 to TRBJ2-2; D possibly corresponds to TRBD2 (5 bases). This CDR3 is built from 14 residues. Germline V gene lookup returns CDR1 SQVTM and CDR2 ANQGSEA. V dropped 7 bases and J dropped 8 bases, with 20 bases sitting between them. The chain's CDR3 is CSATGNTNGGELFF. The CDR3 DNA reads TGCAGCGCCACCGGGAACACGAATGGGGGGGAGCTGTTTTTT.

This clone was found a few times. The V and J genes are TRBV4-2 and TRBJ1-2; D is uncertain. The CDR3 extends over 16 amino acids. CDR1 LGHNA and CDR2 YNFKEQ come from the germline V gene. Deletions cut 2 bases from V and 1 base from J, with 14 bases between. The CDR3 sequence: CASSQLMNSVNYGYTF. The CDR3 coding sequence is TGTGCCAGCAGCCAACTAATGAACTCAGTTAACTATGGCTACACCTTC.

V is TRBV4-3 and J is TRBJ1-6; possible D gene TRBD1, 5 bases. Germline V gives CDR1 LGHNA, CDR2 YSLEER. Trimming took 3 bases from V and 7 from J, leaving 10 bases between them. CDR3 length equals 14 residues. CDR3 DNA sequence: TGCGCCAGCAGCCAGACAGACCAAAATTCACCCCTCCACTTT. Translation: CASSQTDQNSPLHF.

This clone was picked up a small number of times. The V call is TRBV6-5, the J call TRBJ2-5; 9 bases fit TRBD2. After removal of 6 bases from V and 4 bases from J, the junction contained 6 bases not matched to a gene. The CDR3 contains 14 residues. Germline V CDR1 and CDR2: MNHEY, SVGAGI. CDR3 bases: TGTGCCAGCAGCGATGCGGGGGGGGTAGAGACCCAGTACTTC. This sequence encodes CASSDAGGVETQYF.

The chain links TRBV13 to TRBJ2-6; D call uncertain. Trimming removed 5 bases from V and 2 bases from J, with 13 bases in between. CDR1 PRHDT and CDR2 FYEKMQ come from the germline V gene (reference sequence). This CDR3 has 16 amino acids. The CDR3 here is CASSARLGPGANVLTF. The DNA for the CDR3 is TGTGCCAGCAGCGCCCGATTGGGCCCTGGGGCCAACGTCCTGACTTTC.

The chain couples TRBV25-1 to TRBJ2-4; tentatively, D is TRBD2 (6 bases). The germline CDR1 and CDR2 sequences are MGHDK and SYGVNS. V was pared by 1 base and J by 3 bases, with 13 bases between. The CDR3 is made up of 16 amino acids. The DNA of the CDR3 is TGTGCCAGCAGTGAATGGGGGGACGGTGACAAAAACATTCAGTACTTC. Translated, it gives CASSEWGDGDKNIQYF.